This T cell receptor (beta chain) originates from a study of Ad26.COV2.S vaccination and SARS-CoV-2 variants. Whole-study context: The authors gave Ad26.COV2.S intramuscularly, either once or twice 56 days apart.

To note about this clone: Its antigen is as yet unknown.

Study-wide results and caveats: Marked by substantial breadth, spike-specific CD8+ and CD4+ T cell responses were reportedly seen after vaccination.

Per germline, CDR1 GTSNPN and CDR2 SVGIG (reference sequence). This CDR3 spans 17 amino acids. V dropped 0 bases and J dropped 5 bases, with 20 bases sitting between them. TCRdb's table, derived via immunoSEQ multiplex PCR, lists solely in-frame clones and lacks some. The table lists about 460,000 clones, 70% to 90% of them singletons. As to treatment: 19 received Ad26.COV2.S at low or high dose, single or two shots; roughly five received placebo; per-sample allocation not given. Material that was analyzed had been drawn on day 63 after the first vaccine or placebo injection. This Boston cohort included adults aged 18-55 years. An Ad26 vector expressing Wuhan-strain SARS-CoV-2 spike constituted the vaccine.

The clonotype was recovered from a person aged 18 to 59 who received the Ad26.COV2.S COVID-19 vaccine or a placebo. The sequencing here drew on peripheral blood, taken in a trial of Ad26.COV2.S vaccine versus placebo. The J gene is TRBJ2-1, the V gene TRBV30, with D maybe TRBD2 (7 bases). The CDR3, as DNA: TGTGCCTGGAGTGTACTAGTGGGGGGGCTTTTGGACAATGAGCAGTTCTTC. It encodes CAWSVLVGGLLDNEQFF.